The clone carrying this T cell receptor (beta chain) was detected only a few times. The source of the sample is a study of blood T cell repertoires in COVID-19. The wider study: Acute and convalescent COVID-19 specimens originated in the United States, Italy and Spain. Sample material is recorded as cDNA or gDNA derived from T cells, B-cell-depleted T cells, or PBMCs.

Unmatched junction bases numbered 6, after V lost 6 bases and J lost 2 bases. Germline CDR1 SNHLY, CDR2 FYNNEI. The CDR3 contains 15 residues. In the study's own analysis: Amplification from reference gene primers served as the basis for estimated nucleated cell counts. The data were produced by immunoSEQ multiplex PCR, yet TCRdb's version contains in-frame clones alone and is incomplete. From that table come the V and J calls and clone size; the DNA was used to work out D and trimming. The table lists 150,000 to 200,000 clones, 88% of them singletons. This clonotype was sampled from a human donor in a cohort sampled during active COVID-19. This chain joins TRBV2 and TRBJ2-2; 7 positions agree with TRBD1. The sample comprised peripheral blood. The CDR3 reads CASRAGTENTGELFF. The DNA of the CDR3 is TGTGCCAGCAGGGCCGGGACAGAAAACACCGGGGAGCTGTTTTTT. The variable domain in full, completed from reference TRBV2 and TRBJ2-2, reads EPEVTQTPSHQVTQMGQEVILRCVPISNHLYFYWYRQILGQKVEFLVSFYNNEISEKSEIFDDQFSVERPDGSNFTLKIRSTKLEDSAMYFCASRAGTENTGELFFGEGSRLTVL.